This TCR beta chain was identified during a study of blood T cell repertoires in COVID-19. Libraries were prepared by immunoSEQ multiplex PCR; TCRdb keeps only in-frame clonotypes and omits some of them. The table includes about 240,000 clones, around 85% detected once. Per germline, CDR1 SGHTA and CDR2 FQGNSA. This CDR3 has 12 amino acids. Trimming took off 3 bases at V and 3 bases at J, with 6 bases between the two ends. There are a few counts of this clone. The sample comprised peripheral blood. The sequence derives from a woman aged 80 or over with acute or convalescent COVID-19. The V and J genes are TRBV7-2 and TRBJ2-7, with D perhaps TRBD1 (6 bases). This chain's CDR3 is CASSLTGYEQYF. As DNA, the CDR3 is TGTGCCAGCAGCTTGACAGGCTACGAGCAGTACTTC.